This T cell receptor (beta chain) was observed in a study of T cells in Graves' hyperthyroidism and ophthalmopathy. Regarding the study as a whole: Through a model of 13 V-J features, ophthalmopathy was separated from stable hyperthyroidism. Expanded thyroid clonotypes (above 0.001) were mostly also found in blood.

The source material, RNA transcripts, was used to amplify TCR beta CDR3 regions. Primed by the HTBI set, a first-round RT-PCR was run on the TCR CDR3. MiXCR, run by TCRdb on the multiplex PCR reads, gives a single entry per CDR3 protein. There are some 800,000 distinct CDR3 sequences in the sample; about two fifths occur only once, and approximately 10% lies in the top ten. In the case of this clonotype: Its antigen is not identified.

The study enrolled patients aged 18 to 65 with newly diagnosed hyperthyroidism of under 2 months' duration. The PBMCs studied were ones that came from roughly 11 ml fresh peripheral blood. The CDR3 consists of 15 residues. J gave up 4 bases and V 5 bases, and 9 bases lay outside the gene matches. Germline V gives CDR1 SGHNT, CDR2 YYREEE (reference sequence). The V gene is TRBV5-4, the J gene TRBJ2-7, with TRBD2 identical over 10 bases. The receptor was derived from a man between 18 and 29 years old with Graves' hyperthyroidism. The specimen sequenced was blood. The CDR3 reads CASRPQREGSYEQYF. CDR3 in DNA: TGTGCCAGCAGACCTCAGCGGGAGGGGTCTTACGAGCAGTACTTC.